This TCR beta chain was obtained from a study of blood T cell repertoires in COVID-19. Overall study context: T cells, B-cell-depleted T cells, or PBMCs provided the cDNA or gDNA that served as material.

Participant age was roughly 18 to 100 years, and participants resided in approximately 24 US areas. A remark on this clone: Its ends do not fully match the called genes, so a read error is possible.

Method: immunoSEQ multiplex PCR; TCRdb's copy keeps in-frame clones and lacks some. Of a few hundred thousand clones listed, less than 90% are singletons. This clonotype originated in a woman aged 55-70 years who had recovered from COVID-19. The sequenced sample was PBMCs or T cells enriched from blood (not recorded which).

The CDR3 coding sequence is TGCAGCGTAGCTAAAACAGGATCCAATGAGCCCCAGCATTTT. Its protein is CSVAKTGSNEPQHF. V and J are TRBV29-1 and TRBJ1-5; possible D gene TRBD1, 5 bases. The CDR3 extends over 14 amino acids. Germline lookup yields CDR1 SQVTM and CDR2 ANQGSEA. The variable domain in full, completed from reference TRBV29-1 and TRBJ1-5, reads SAVISQKPSRDICQRGTSLTIQCQVDSQVTMMFWYRQQPGQSLTLIATANQGSEATYESGFVIDKFPISRPNLTFSTLTVSNMSPEDSSIYLCSVAKTGSNEPQHFGDGTRLSIL.